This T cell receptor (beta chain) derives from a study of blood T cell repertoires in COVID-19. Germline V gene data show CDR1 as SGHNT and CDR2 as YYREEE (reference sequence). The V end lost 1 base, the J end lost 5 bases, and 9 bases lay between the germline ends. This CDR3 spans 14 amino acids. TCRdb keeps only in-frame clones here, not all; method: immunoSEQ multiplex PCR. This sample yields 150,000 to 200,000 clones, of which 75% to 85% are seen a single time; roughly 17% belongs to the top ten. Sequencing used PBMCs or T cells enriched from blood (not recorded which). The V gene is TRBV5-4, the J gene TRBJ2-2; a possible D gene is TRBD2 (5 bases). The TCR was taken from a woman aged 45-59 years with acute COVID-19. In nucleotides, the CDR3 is TGTGCCAGCAGCTTGCTCGGGGTTACCGGGGAGCTGTTTTTT. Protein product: CASSLLGVTGELFF.